A selection of T cell receptor beta chains follows, all from one sample in a study of T-cell memory formation after mild COVID-19. Each CDR3 protein is one row after TCRdb ran MiXCR on the 5' RACE reads. The sample includes fewer than 300,000 distinct CDR3 sequences, around 15% seen only once; the top ten take around a fifth. The sequencing input was PBMCs or a T cell subset sorted from them (not recorded which). The source of these receptors is a man aged 18 to 30 who had mild COVID-19 (a few samples of this study predate the infection). Cell type and time point are not known. Both conserved end residues are part of each CDR3. Fields, in order: CDR3 DNA, CDR3 protein, J gene, V gene, clone size, D gene. A D gene is named only where the DNA matches it firmly. A clone size is listed for some rows: how often the clone was seen (once, few, many), or a class if it is expanded.

DNA: TGCGCCAGCAGCCAAGCGACTAGCGGGGGAGGGGATGAGCAGTTCTTC; CDR3: CASSQATSGGGDEQFF; J: TRBJ2-1; V: TRBV4-1; size: NA; D: TRBD2
DNA: TGTGCCAGCAGCTCAGGGCGGGGAAACACCATATATTTT; CDR3: CASSSGRGNTIYF; J: TRBJ1-3; V: TRBV7-2; size: NA; D: NA
DNA: TGCAGTGCTAGGAGGGTGTTGGATCAGCCCCAGCATTTT; CDR3: CSARRVLDQPQHF; J: TRBJ1-5; V: TRBV20-1; size: NA; D: NA
DNA: TGTGCCAGCAGCTACCCCCGGGGACAGGCGAGTTCTAACTATGGCTACACCTTC; CDR3: CASSYPRGQASSNYGYTF; J: TRBJ1-2; V: TRBV7-2; size: NA; D: TRBD1
DNA: TGTGCCAGCAGTGTATCAGTAACCGGGGAGCTGTTTTTT; CDR3: CASSVSVTGELFF; J: TRBJ2-2; V: TRBV12-3/TRBV12-4; size: few; D: NA
DNA: TGCAGCGCCGAGGCCCGGGGGGCCAGCACTGAAGCTTTCTTT; CDR3: CSAEARGASTEAFF; J: TRBJ1-1; V: TRBV29-1; size: few; D: NA
DNA: TGTGCCATCAGTGGACACTATAATTCACCCCTCCACTTT; CDR3: CAISGHYNSPLHF; J: TRBJ1-6; V: TRBV10-3; size: once; D: NA
DNA: TGCGCCAGCAGCTTGGAGGGGCAAGAGCCCCAGTACTTC; CDR3: CASSLEGQEPQYF; J: TRBJ2-5; V: TRBV5-1; size: few; D: NA
DNA: TGCAGTGCCGCCCGATGGACAGAGAACACTGAAGCTTTCTTT; CDR3: CSAARWTENTEAFF; J: TRBJ1-1; V: TRBV20-1; size: NA; D: NA
DNA: TGTGCCAGCAGCGGCGATCACACCGGGGAGCTGTTTTTT; CDR3: CASSGDHTGELFF; J: TRBJ2-2; V: TRBV9; size: NA; D: NA
DNA: TGCGCCAGCAGCTCTCTCGGGGGGACGCGGAGCACAGATACGCAGTATTTT; CDR3: CASSSLGGTRSTDTQYF; J: TRBJ2-3; V: TRBV5-1; size: NA; D: TRBD2
DNA: TGTGCCAGCAGCTTACGGCGGGGCACAGATACGCAGTATTTT; CDR3: CASSLRRGTDTQYF; J: TRBJ2-3; V: TRBV11-3; size: NA; D: NA
DNA: TGTGCCAGCAGCTTGGCCCTGGGGGCGTCCACTGAAGCTTTCTTT; CDR3: CASSLALGASTEAFF; J: TRBJ1-1; V: TRBV7-9; size: few; D: NA
DNA: TGCAGTGCTAGAGATTTTGGAGAGACCCAGTACTTC; CDR3: CSARDFGETQYF; J: TRBJ2-5; V: TRBV20-1; size: few; D: NA
DNA: TGTGCCAGCAGCTTAGACTTTTTGGATACGCAGTATTTT; CDR3: CASSLDFLDTQYF; J: TRBJ2-3; V: TRBV11-3; size: NA; D: NA
DNA: TGTGCCAGCAGCCATAGACTAAAAGAGACCCAGTACTTC; CDR3: CASSHRLKETQYF; J: TRBJ2-5; V: TRBV7-2; size: NA; D: NA
DNA: TGTGCCAGCAGTTACTCGGTAGGGGATGTCACAGATACGCAGTATTTT; CDR3: CASSYSVGDVTDTQYF; J: TRBJ2-3; V: TRBV6-5; size: few; D: NA
DNA: TGTGCCAGCAGTTACTCGAATGGTTTCCAAGAGACCCAGTACTTC; CDR3: CASSYSNGFQETQYF; J: TRBJ2-5; V: TRBV6-5; size: NA; D: NA
DNA: TGCGCCAGCAGCCAAGAGGCAAGGACCAATGAGCAGTTCTTC; CDR3: CASSQEARTNEQFF; J: TRBJ2-1; V: TRBV4-3; size: few; D: NA
DNA: TGCAGTGCTAGAGATCTCGACAACAATGAGCAGTTCTTC; CDR3: CSARDLDNNEQFF; J: TRBJ2-1; V: TRBV20-1; size: NA; D: NA
DNA: TGTGCCAGCAGTGGCTCCACAGATACGCAGTATTTT; CDR3: CASSGSTDTQYF; J: TRBJ2-3; V: TRBV6-1; size: many; D: NA
DNA: TGTGCCAGCTCACCACGCACCGGGGAGCTGTTTTTT; CDR3: CASSPRTGELFF; J: TRBJ2-2; V: TRBV18; size: few; D: NA
DNA: TGCGCCAGCAGCTTGGGGTTGCGGGACACCAATCAGCCCCAGCATTTT; CDR3: CASSLGLRDTNQPQHF; J: TRBJ1-5; V: TRBV5-1; size: NA; D: NA
DNA: TGTGCCAGCAGCTTAGGGGGGCAGAACAATGAGCAGTTCTTC; CDR3: CASSLGGQNNEQFF; J: TRBJ2-1; V: TRBV7-6; size: NA; D: NA
DNA: TGTGCCAGCAGCCGATCAGGACAGGGCGGGGAGACCCAGTACTTC; CDR3: CASSRSGQGGETQYF; J: TRBJ2-5; V: TRBV6-6; size: few; D: TRBD1
DNA: TGTGCCAGCAGTTTGTTCGGGCAGCCGAGCTCTGGAAACACCATATATTTT; CDR3: CASSLFGQPSSGNTIYF; J: TRBJ1-3; V: TRBV12-3/TRBV12-4; size: few; D: NA
DNA: TGTGCCAGCAGTCCCACCGGGACACCAGGAAACACCATATATTTT; CDR3: CASSPTGTPGNTIYF; J: TRBJ1-3; V: TRBV6-6; size: NA; D: NA
DNA: TGCAGTGCTAGAGACCGGGACAGGGGATGGAACACTGAAGCTTTCTTT; CDR3: CSARDRDRGWNTEAFF; J: TRBJ1-1; V: TRBV20-1; size: NA; D: TRBD1
DNA: TGTGCCAGCAGTGAGTTGACAGGCGGCTATGGCTACACCTTC; CDR3: CASSELTGGYGYTF; J: TRBJ1-2; V: TRBV2; size: few; D: NA
DNA: TGCAGTGCTAGAGCTAGACCGGGACAGGAGGCAACTAATGAAAAACTGTTTTTT; CDR3: CSARARPGQEATNEKLFF; J: TRBJ1-4; V: TRBV20-1; size: few; D: TRBD1
DNA: TGCGCCAGCAGCCCGAGTGTAGGGGGCTATGGCTACACCTTC; CDR3: CASSPSVGGYGYTF; J: TRBJ1-2; V: TRBV4-3; size: few; D: NA
DNA: TGTGCCAGCAGCGGTTACCAGGGGGCCACTGAAGCTTTCTTT; CDR3: CASSGYQGATEAFF; J: TRBJ1-1; V: TRBV7-2; size: NA; D: TRBD1
DNA: TGTGCCAGCAGTCCCCGGACTAGACAAGAGACCCAGTACTTC; CDR3: CASSPRTRQETQYF; J: TRBJ2-5; V: TRBV6-2/TRBV6-3; size: few; D: TRBD2
DNA: TGCGCCAGCAGTCCGACTAGCGGGGGGCCAGGCCAGTTCTTC; CDR3: CASSPTSGGPGQFF; J: TRBJ2-1; V: TRBV10-1; size: NA; D: TRBD2
DNA: TGTGCCAGCAGCACGGACAGGGGGCGAAGCTATGGCTACACCTTC; CDR3: CASSTDRGRSYGYTF; J: TRBJ1-2; V: TRBV7-2; size: few; D: TRBD1
DNA: TGTGCCAGCAGCTCAGACAGGGGAGATCAGCCCCAGCATTTT; CDR3: CASSSDRGDQPQHF; J: TRBJ1-5; V: TRBV5-5; size: NA; D: TRBD1
DNA: TGTGCCAGCAGCCAGGAAAGACAGGGGTTGAATTCACCCCTCCACTTT; CDR3: CASSQERQGLNSPLHF; J: TRBJ1-6; V: TRBV4-2; size: many; D: TRBD1
DNA: TGTGCCAGCTCACCACCGCATGGCAGTGAAGCTTTCTTT; CDR3: CASSPPHGSEAFF; J: TRBJ1-1; V: TRBV18; size: NA; D: NA
DNA: TGCAGTGCTCCCCCTTCTAGCGGGGGGGGAGATACGCAGTATTTT; CDR3: CSAPPSSGGGDTQYF; J: TRBJ2-3; V: TRBV20-1; size: many; D: TRBD2
DNA: TGTGCCAGCAGTAAACAAACAGTTTCTGGAAACACCATATATTTT; CDR3: CASSKQTVSGNTIYF; J: TRBJ1-3; V: TRBV6-5; size: NA; D: NA